The 9 T cell receptor beta chains in this list originate from one sample, sequenced in a study of blood T cell repertoires in COVID-19. Assay used: immunoSEQ multiplex PCR; TCRdb lists only in-frame clones, some missing. This sample has 95,000 to 110,000 clones; around 88% occur once, and the top ten carry about 3%. Sequenced input: peripheral blood. Receptors originate from a human donor in a cohort sampled during active COVID-19.

This clone has only a few counts. The chain has TRBV2 and TRBJ2-7; 9 nucleotides align to TRBD1. Germline V lookup: CDR1 SNHLY, CDR2 FYNNEI. Trimming took 2 bases from V and 10 from J; bases not matched to a gene: 12. This CDR3 is built from 15 residues. The CDR3 loop is CASSETQFTGGVQYF. The CDR3 region has the DNA TGTGCCAGCAGTGAAACCCAATTCACAGGGGGCGTTCAGTACTTC.

This chain links TRBV9 with TRBJ2-3; 9 bases fit TRBD2. The length of the CDR3 is 14 residues. V was clipped by 2 bases and J by 3 bases; unmatched bases: 1. Germline CDR1 is SGDLS and CDR2 is YYNGEE. The CDR3 region is CASSVGLATDTQYF. Here the CDR3 DNA reads TGTGCCAGCAGCGTTGGACTAGCGACAGATACGCAGTATTTT. The entire variable domain, with the rest obtained from reference TRBV9 and TRBJ2-3, is as follows: DSGVTQTPKHLITATGQRVTLRCSPRSGDLSVYWYQQSLDQGLQFLIQYYNGEERAKGNILERFSAQQFPDLHSELNLSSLELGDSALYFCASSVGLATDTQYFGPGTRLTVL.

The chain links TRBV29-1 to TRBJ1-2; weak D call: TRBD1 (6 bases). The V gene lost 3 bases and the J gene lost 8 bases, with 13 bases spanning the gap. Germline values: CDR1 SQVTM, CDR2 ANQGSEA. The CDR3 totals 12 residues. The CDR3 sequence is CSVDPQGIGYTF. Written as DNA, the CDR3 is TGCAGCGTTGACCCCCAGGGGATCGGCTACACCTTC.

The chain carries TRBV27 and TRBJ2-5; 9 nucleotides align to TRBD1. The CDR3 loop spans 15 amino acids. Germline V gene lookup returns CDR1 MNHEY and CDR2 SMNVEV (reference sequence). V trimming: 5 bases; J trimming: 5 bases; junction bases outside the gene matches: 9. The CDR3 DNA reads as TGTGCCAGCAGTCTTAAACAGGGGGCGCGGGAGACCCAGTACTTC. Protein sequence: CASSLKQGARETQYF.

This chain uses TRBV5-1 with TRBJ1-3; D call uncertain. Germline V CDR1 and CDR2: SGHRS, YFSETQ. Trimming cost V 1 base and J 0 bases, with 11 bases left between them. The CDR3 contains 16 residues. CDR3 in DNA: TGCGCCAGCAGCTTGAGTCACGGTTCCTCTGGAAACACCATATATTTT. Its protein product is CASSLSHGSSGNTIYF. Full variable domain (missing parts from reference TRBV5-1 and TRBJ1-3): KAGVTQTPRYLIKTRGQQVTLSCSPISGHRSVSWYQQTPGQGLQFLFEYFSETQRNKGNFPGRFSGRQFSNSRSEMNVSTLELGDSALYLCASSLSHGSSGNTIYFGEGSWLTVV.

This rearrangement joins TRBV29-1 to TRBJ2-7; D not certain. Germline CDR1 reads SQVTM; CDR2 reads ANQGSEA. The CDR3 is 15 residues long. V shed 1 base and J shed 3 bases, with 16 bases lying between them. The CDR3 reads CSVEGFGYGDYEQYF. As DNA, the CDR3 is TGCAGCGTTGAAGGGTTCGGGTACGGCGACTACGAGCAGTACTTC.

Only a few counts were recorded for this clone. The genes are TRBV18 and TRBJ2-3; D remains ambiguous. Deletions cut 0 bases from V and 7 bases from J, with 8 bases between. The CDR3 spans 13 residues. Germline CDR1 reads KGHSH; CDR2 reads LQKENI. The CDR3 coding sequence is TGTGCCAGCTCACCACCCGGGTCGTATACGCAGTATTTT. Translating gives CASSPPGSYTQYF.

This chain uses TRBV10-2 with TRBJ1-1, with D tentatively TRBD1 (6 bases). The ends were cut back, 7 bases at V and 4 bases at J, with 16 bases in the middle. This CDR3 spans 14 amino acids. In germline, CDR1 is WSHSY, CDR2 SAAADI. In DNA, the CDR3 is TGCGCCAGCAATGTACAGGGATTTGGCACTGAAGCTTTCTTT. Translated, it gives CASNVQGFGTEAFF.

The V and J genes are TRBV29-1 and TRBJ2-1, with TRBD2 matching 14 bases. This CDR3 has 15 residues. The germline CDR1 and CDR2 sequences are SQVTM and ANQGSEA. V gave up 3 bases and J gave up 8 bases; unmatched junction bases: 6. CDR3: CSVEEGTSGSYEQFF. CDR3 coding DNA: TGCAGCGTTGAGGAAGGGACTAGCGGGAGCTATGAGCAGTTCTTC.